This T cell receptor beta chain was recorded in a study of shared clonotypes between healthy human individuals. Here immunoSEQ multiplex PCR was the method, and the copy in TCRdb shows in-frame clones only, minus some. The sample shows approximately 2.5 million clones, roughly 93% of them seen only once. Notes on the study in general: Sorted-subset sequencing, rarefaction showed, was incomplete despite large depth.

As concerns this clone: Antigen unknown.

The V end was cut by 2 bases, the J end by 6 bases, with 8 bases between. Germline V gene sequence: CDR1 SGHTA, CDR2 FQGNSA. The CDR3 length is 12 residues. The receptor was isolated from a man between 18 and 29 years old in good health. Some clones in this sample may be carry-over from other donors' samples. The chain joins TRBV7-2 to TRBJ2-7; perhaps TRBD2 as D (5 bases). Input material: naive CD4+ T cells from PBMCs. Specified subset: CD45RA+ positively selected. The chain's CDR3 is CASSLQLAEQYF. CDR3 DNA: TGTGCCAGCAGCTTACAGCTAGCCGAGCAGTACTTC.